The rows below give T cell receptor beta chains drawn from one sample of a study of regulatory T cells in long-lasting Graves disease. One entry per CDR3 protein, called by TCRdb with MiXCR from the multiplex PCR reads. In the table there are about 540,000 distinct CDR3 sequences, roughly 14% of which are singletons. This sample was also put to use in a study of T cells in Graves' hyperthyroidism and ophthalmopathy.

Source: peripheral blood mononuclear cells (PBMCs), taken at new diagnosis, from a patient treated with antithyroid drugs. All receptors come from a young man with Graves disease. CDR3s include the opening cysteine and the closing phenylalanine or tryptophan. D genes are given only for firm matches. Size values are once, few and many counts, or a class for expanded clones, and some rows have none.

J gene: TRBJ2-3; clone size: many; D gene: TRBD1; V gene: TRBV29-1; CDR3 protein: CSVGTGGFTDTQYF; CDR3 DNA: TGCAGCGTTGGGACAGGGGGCTTTACAGATACGCAGTATTTT
J gene: TRBJ2-7; clone size: many; D gene: .; V gene: TRBV7-3; CDR3 protein: CASSHDGYEQYF; CDR3 DNA: TGTGCCAGCAGCCACGACGGCTACGAGCAGTACTTC
J gene: TRBJ2-1; clone size: .; D gene: .; V gene: TRBV19; CDR3 protein: CASSIGGLNEQFF; CDR3 DNA: TGTGCCAGTAGTATAGGCGGACTCAATGAGCAGTTCTTC
J gene: TRBJ2-3; clone size: many; D gene: TRBD2; V gene: TRBV11-1; CDR3 protein: CASSDPIAGGPRFADTQYF; CDR3 DNA: TGTGCCAGCAGCGACCCTATAGCGGGAGGGCCTAGATTTGCAGATACGCAGTATTTT
J gene: TRBJ2-5; clone size: few; D gene: .; V gene: TRBV12-3/TRBV12-4; CDR3 protein: CASSLGRSQYF; CDR3 DNA: TGTGCCAGCAGTTTAGGGAGGTCCCAGTACTTC
J gene: TRBJ2-5; clone size: few; D gene: .; V gene: TRBV18; CDR3 protein: CASSHSGMGEETQYF; CDR3 DNA: TGTGCCAGCTCACACTCCGGGATGGGGGAAGAGACCCAGTACTTC
J gene: TRBJ2-5; clone size: .; D gene: TRBD2; V gene: TRBV4-1; CDR3 protein: CASSLRLAGGYETQYF; CDR3 DNA: TGCGCCAGCAGCCTCCGCCTAGCGGGAGGCTATGAGACCCAGTACTTC
J gene: TRBJ2-1; clone size: .; D gene: TRBD2; V gene: TRBV11-2; CDR3 protein: CASSSGLAGRGSEQFF; CDR3 DNA: TGTGCCAGCAGCTCGGGACTAGCGGGGAGGGGCAGTGAGCAGTTCTTC
J gene: TRBJ2-4; clone size: .; D gene: .; V gene: TRBV18; CDR3 protein: CASSPRGKGAKNIQYF; CDR3 DNA: TGTGCCAGCTCACCTCGGGGGAAGGGGGCCAAAAACATTCAGTACTTC
J gene: TRBJ2-1; clone size: .; D gene: TRBD2; V gene: TRBV5-1; CDR3 protein: CASSLSGAGGERFF; CDR3 DNA: TGCGCCAGCAGCTTGAGTGGGGCGGGAGGGGAGCGGTTCTTC
J gene: TRBJ2-1; clone size: many; D gene: TRBD1; V gene: TRBV7-2; CDR3 protein: CASSPWDRLISNQFF; CDR3 DNA: TGTGCCAGCAGCCCGTGGGACAGGTTAATCTCTAATCAGTTCTTC
J gene: TRBJ2-2; clone size: few; D gene: TRBD1; V gene: TRBV27; CDR3 protein: CASRWTGGATGELFF; CDR3 DNA: TGTGCCAGCAGATGGACAGGGGGCGCGACCGGGGAGCTGTTTTTT
J gene: TRBJ2-3; clone size: few; D gene: .; V gene: TRBV19; CDR3 protein: CASSIPPAGTDTQYF; CDR3 DNA: TGTGCCAGTAGTATCCCCCCGGCCGGCACAGATACGCAGTATTTT
J gene: TRBJ2-7; clone size: few; D gene: .; V gene: TRBV20-1; CDR3 protein: CSAREDNMAYEQYF; CDR3 DNA: TGCAGTGCTAGAGAGGACAACATGGCCTACGAGCAGTACTTC
J gene: TRBJ2-7; clone size: few; D gene: .; V gene: TRBV6-1; CDR3 protein: CASSPPGQGAREGSYEQYF; CDR3 DNA: TGTGCCAGCAGCCCGCCGGGACAGGGAGCGCGGGAGGGCTCCTACGAGCAGTACTTC
J gene: TRBJ2-4; clone size: .; D gene: .; V gene: TRBV12-3/TRBV12-4; CDR3 protein: CASRYGQGNIQYF; CDR3 DNA: TGTGCCAGCAGGTATGGTCAGGGCAACATTCAGTACTTC
J gene: TRBJ1-1; clone size: .; D gene: TRBD1; V gene: TRBV18; CDR3 protein: CASSPGTGGEASF; CDR3 DNA: TGTGCCAGCTCACCAGGGACAGGGGGTGAAGCTTCCTTT
J gene: TRBJ2-7; clone size: many; D gene: TRBD2; V gene: TRBV7-9; CDR3 protein: CASSSLAAGDRAYEQYF; CDR3 DNA: TGTGCCAGCAGCTCCCTAGCGGCCGGGGATCGGGCCTACGAGCAGTACTTC
J gene: TRBJ2-6; clone size: few; D gene: TRBD1; V gene: TRBV7-8; CDR3 protein: CALLGTGSTTGLLSSGANVLTF; CDR3 DNA: TGTGCCTTGCTCGGGACAGGGAGTACAACGGGCCTCCTCAGCTCTGGGGCCAACGTCCTGACTTTC
J gene: TRBJ2-5; clone size: many; D gene: .; V gene: TRBV12-5; CDR3 protein: CASGLPFAGFETQYF; CDR3 DNA: TGTGCTAGTGGTTTGCCGTTCGCGGGTTTCGAGACCCAGTACTTC
J gene: TRBJ1-6; clone size: .; D gene: .; V gene: TRBV15; CDR3 protein: CATSRGTILGSSPLHF; CDR3 DNA: TGTGCCACCAGCAGAGGGACTATCCTAGGTTCTTCACCCCTCCACTTT
J gene: TRBJ2-1; clone size: many; D gene: TRBD2; V gene: TRBV24-1; CDR3 protein: CATSDPLASGSLNEQFF; CDR3 DNA: TGTGCCACCAGTGATCCGCTGGCTAGCGGGAGTTTGAATGAGCAGTTCTTC
J gene: TRBJ2-3; clone size: many; D gene: .; V gene: TRBV12-3/TRBV12-4; CDR3 protein: CASSQGPDTQYF; CDR3 DNA: TGTGCCAGCAGCCAGGGCCCAGATACGCAGTATTTT
J gene: TRBJ2-4; clone size: many; D gene: .; V gene: TRBV2; CDR3 protein: CASSDESAKNIQYF; CDR3 DNA: TGTGCCAGCAGTGATGAATCAGCCAAAAACATTCAGTACTTC
J gene: TRBJ1-1; clone size: many; D gene: .; V gene: TRBV6-5; CDR3 protein: CASSSGDLSGRAFF; CDR3 DNA: TGTGCCAGCAGTTCCGGGGACCTCTCGGGACGAGCTTTCTTT
J gene: TRBJ2-7; clone size: many; D gene: .; V gene: TRBV11-2; CDR3 protein: CASSPRTAYEQYF; CDR3 DNA: TGTGCCAGCAGCCCTCGCACGGCCTACGAGCAGTACTTC
J gene: TRBJ2-1; clone size: many; D gene: TRBD2; V gene: TRBV7-9; CDR3 protein: CASREGTSGIYEQFF; CDR3 DNA: TGTGCCAGCAGAGAAGGGACTAGCGGGATATATGAGCAGTTCTTC
J gene: TRBJ2-3; clone size: few; D gene: .; V gene: TRBV18; CDR3 protein: CASSPFGKGGTDTQYF; CDR3 DNA: TGTGCCAGCTCACCATTCGGGAAGGGTGGCACAGATACGCAGTATTTT
J gene: TRBJ2-5; clone size: many; D gene: .; V gene: TRBV18; CDR3 protein: CASSPTQQGALETQYF; CDR3 DNA: TGTGCCAGCTCACCTACTCAACAGGGAGCTTTGGAGACCCAGTACTTC
J gene: TRBJ1-6; clone size: .; D gene: .; V gene: TRBV7-9; CDR3 protein: CASSGRDTYSPLHF; CDR3 DNA: TGTGCCAGCAGCGGCCGGGACACTTATTCACCCCTCCACTTT
J gene: TRBJ2-1; clone size: many; D gene: TRBD2; V gene: TRBV6-1; CDR3 protein: CASRYGTSGIGEQFF; CDR3 DNA: TGTGCCAGCAGATATGGGACTAGCGGGATCGGGGAGCAGTTCTTC
J gene: TRBJ2-1; clone size: .; D gene: TRBD1; V gene: TRBV11-2; CDR3 protein: CASSYRGTAYNEQFF; CDR3 DNA: TGTGCCAGCAGCTACAGGGGGACAGCCTACAATGAGCAGTTCTTC
J gene: TRBJ2-3; clone size: many; D gene: .; V gene: TRBV28; CDR3 protein: CASSPLGAGSTDTQYF; CDR3 DNA: TGTGCCAGCAGTCCCCTGGGGGCCGGAAGCACAGATACGCAGTATTTT
J gene: TRBJ1-1; clone size: many; D gene: .; V gene: TRBV18; CDR3 protein: CASSPPSTANTEAFF; CDR3 DNA: TGTGCCAGCTCTCCTCCGTCGACTGCGAACACTGAAGCTTTCTTT
J gene: TRBJ2-3; clone size: many; D gene: .; V gene: TRBV12-3/TRBV12-4; CDR3 protein: CASSLVGRIADTQYF; CDR3 DNA: TGTGCCAGCAGTTTGGTGGGACGTATCGCAGATACGCAGTATTTT
J gene: TRBJ2-5; clone size: many; D gene: TRBD1; V gene: TRBV7-9; CDR3 protein: CASSPVGTEGTQYF; CDR3 DNA: TGTGCCAGCAGCCCAGTAGGGACAGAGGGGACCCAGTACTTC
J gene: TRBJ2-7; clone size: few; D gene: TRBD2; V gene: TRBV5-1; CDR3 protein: CASSSPGLGSDEQYF; CDR3 DNA: TGCGCCAGCAGCTCCCCGGGACTAGGGAGCGACGAGCAGTACTTC
J gene: TRBJ1-4; clone size: many; D gene: .; V gene: TRBV2; CDR3 protein: CASSYSREKLFF; CDR3 DNA: TGTGCCAGCAGTTATTCACGGGAAAAACTGTTTTTT
J gene: TRBJ1-4; clone size: few; D gene: .; V gene: TRBV20-1; CDR3 protein: CSARAYFGQENEKLFF; CDR3 DNA: TGCAGTGCTAGAGCCTATTTTGGGCAGGAAAATGAAAAACTGTTTTTT
J gene: TRBJ2-7; clone size: many; D gene: .; V gene: TRBV2; CDR3 protein: CASSVAASPPWGEQYF; CDR3 DNA: TGTGCCAGCAGTGTAGCGGCATCCCCTCCTTGGGGGGAGCAGTACTTC
J gene: TRBJ2-1; clone size: many; D gene: TRBD1; V gene: TRBV5-1; CDR3 protein: CASSQQDRGRNEQFF; CDR3 DNA: TGCGCCAGCAGCCAACAGGACAGGGGGCGAAATGAGCAGTTCTTC
J gene: TRBJ1-1; clone size: .; D gene: TRBD1; V gene: TRBV9; CDR3 protein: CASSSSLGTAFGAFF; CDR3 DNA: TGTGCCAGCAGCTCTAGTCTGGGGACAGCTTTTGGGGCTTTCTTT
J gene: TRBJ1-3; clone size: few; D gene: .; V gene: TRBV7-9; CDR3 protein: CASRLDSYSGNTIYF; CDR3 DNA: TGTGCCAGCAGATTAGACAGTTACTCTGGAAACACCATATATTTT
J gene: TRBJ1-2; clone size: .; D gene: TRBD1; V gene: TRBV12-3/TRBV12-4; CDR3 protein: CASSRQGAAYGYTF; CDR3 DNA: TGTGCCAGCAGTCGTCAGGGGGCCGCCTATGGCTACACCTTC